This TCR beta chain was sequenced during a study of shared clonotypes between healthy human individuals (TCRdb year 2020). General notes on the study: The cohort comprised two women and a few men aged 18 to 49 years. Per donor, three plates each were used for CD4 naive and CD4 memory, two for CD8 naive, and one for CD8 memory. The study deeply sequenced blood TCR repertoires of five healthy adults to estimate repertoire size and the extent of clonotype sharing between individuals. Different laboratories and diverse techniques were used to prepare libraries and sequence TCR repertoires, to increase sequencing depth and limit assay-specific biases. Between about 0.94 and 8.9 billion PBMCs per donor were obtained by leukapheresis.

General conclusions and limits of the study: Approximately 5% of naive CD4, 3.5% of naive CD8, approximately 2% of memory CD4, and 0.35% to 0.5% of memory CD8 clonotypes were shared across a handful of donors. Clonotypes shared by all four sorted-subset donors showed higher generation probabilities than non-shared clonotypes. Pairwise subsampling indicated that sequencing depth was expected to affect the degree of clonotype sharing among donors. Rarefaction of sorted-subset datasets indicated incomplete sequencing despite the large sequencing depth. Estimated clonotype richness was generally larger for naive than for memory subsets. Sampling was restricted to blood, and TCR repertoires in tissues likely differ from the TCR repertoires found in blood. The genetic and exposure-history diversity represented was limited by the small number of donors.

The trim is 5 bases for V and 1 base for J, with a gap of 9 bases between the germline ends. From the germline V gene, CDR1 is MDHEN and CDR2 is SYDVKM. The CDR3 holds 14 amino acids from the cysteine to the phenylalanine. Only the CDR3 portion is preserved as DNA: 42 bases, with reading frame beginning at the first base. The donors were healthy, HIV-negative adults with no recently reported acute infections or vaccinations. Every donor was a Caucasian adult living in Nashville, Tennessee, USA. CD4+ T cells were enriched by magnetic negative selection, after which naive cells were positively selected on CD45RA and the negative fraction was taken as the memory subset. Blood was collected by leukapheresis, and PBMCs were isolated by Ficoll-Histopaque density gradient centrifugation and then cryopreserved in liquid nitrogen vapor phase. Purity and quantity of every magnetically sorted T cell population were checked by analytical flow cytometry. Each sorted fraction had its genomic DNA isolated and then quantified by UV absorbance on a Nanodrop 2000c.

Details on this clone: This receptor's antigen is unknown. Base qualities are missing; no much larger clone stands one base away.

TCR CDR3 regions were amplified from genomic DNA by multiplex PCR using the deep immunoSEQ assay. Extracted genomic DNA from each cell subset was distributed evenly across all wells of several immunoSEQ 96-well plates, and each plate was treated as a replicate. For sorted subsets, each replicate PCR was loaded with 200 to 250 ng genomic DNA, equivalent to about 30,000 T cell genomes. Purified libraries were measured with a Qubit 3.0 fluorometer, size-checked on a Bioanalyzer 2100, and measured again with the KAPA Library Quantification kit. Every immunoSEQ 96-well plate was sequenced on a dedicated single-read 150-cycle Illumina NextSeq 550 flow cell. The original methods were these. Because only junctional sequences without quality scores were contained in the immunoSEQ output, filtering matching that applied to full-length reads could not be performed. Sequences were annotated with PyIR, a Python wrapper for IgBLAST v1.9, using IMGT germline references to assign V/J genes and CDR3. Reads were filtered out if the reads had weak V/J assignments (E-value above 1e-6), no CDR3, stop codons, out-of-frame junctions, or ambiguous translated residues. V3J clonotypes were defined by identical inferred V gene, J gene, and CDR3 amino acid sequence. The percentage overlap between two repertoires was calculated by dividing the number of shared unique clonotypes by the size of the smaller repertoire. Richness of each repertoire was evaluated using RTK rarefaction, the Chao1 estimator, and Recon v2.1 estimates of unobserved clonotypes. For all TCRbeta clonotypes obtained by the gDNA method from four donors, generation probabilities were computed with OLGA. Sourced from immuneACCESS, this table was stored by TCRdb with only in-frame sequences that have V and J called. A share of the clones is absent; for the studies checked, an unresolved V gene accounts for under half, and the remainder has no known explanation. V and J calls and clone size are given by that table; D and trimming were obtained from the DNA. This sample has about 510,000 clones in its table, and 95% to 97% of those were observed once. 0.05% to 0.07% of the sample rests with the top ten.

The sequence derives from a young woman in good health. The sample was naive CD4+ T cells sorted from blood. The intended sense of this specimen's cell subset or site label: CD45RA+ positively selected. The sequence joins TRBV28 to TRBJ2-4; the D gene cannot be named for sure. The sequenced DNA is TGTGCCAGCAGTCCCCGATTCGCCAAAAACATTCAGTACTTC. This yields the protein CASSPRFAKNIQYF. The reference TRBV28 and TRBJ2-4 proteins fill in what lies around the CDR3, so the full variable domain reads DVKVTQSSRYLVKRTGEKVFLECVQDMDHENMFWYRQDPGLGLRLIYFSYDVKMKEKGDIPEGYSVSREKKERFSLILESASTNQTSMYLCASSPRFAKNIQYFGAGTRLSVL.